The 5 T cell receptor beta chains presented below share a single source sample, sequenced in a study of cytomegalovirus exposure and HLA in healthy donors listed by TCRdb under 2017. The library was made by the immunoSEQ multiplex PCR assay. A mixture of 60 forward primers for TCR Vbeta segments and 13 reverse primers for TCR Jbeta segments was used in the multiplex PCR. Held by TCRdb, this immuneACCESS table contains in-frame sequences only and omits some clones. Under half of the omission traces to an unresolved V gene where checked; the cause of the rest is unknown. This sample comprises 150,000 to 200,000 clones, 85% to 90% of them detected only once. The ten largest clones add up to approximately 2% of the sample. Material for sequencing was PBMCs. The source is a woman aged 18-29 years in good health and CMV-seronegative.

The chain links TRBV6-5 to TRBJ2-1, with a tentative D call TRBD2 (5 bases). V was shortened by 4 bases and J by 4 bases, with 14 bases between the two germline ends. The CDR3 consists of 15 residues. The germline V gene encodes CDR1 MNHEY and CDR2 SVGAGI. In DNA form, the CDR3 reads TGTGCCAGCAGTTCCCCCGCCGGAGGATACAATGAGCAGTTCTTC. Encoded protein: CASSSPAGGYNEQFF.

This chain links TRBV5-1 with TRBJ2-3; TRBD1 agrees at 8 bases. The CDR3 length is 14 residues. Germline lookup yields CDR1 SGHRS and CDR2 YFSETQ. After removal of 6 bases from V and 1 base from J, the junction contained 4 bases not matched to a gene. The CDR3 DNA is TGCGCCAGCACCCCGGGACAGGGCACAGATACGCAGTATTTT. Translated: CASTPGQGTDTQYF. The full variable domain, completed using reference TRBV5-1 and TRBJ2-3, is KAGVTQTPRYLIKTRGQQVTLSCSPISGHRSVSWYQQTPGQGLQFLFEYFSETQRNKGNFPGRFSGRQFSNSRSEMNVSTLELGDSALYLCASTPGQGTDTQYFGPGTRLTVL.

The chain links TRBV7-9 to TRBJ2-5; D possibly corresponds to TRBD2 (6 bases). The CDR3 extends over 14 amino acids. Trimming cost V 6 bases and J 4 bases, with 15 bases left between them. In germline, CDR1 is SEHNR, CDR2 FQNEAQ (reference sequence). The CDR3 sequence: CASSRDSAGETQYF. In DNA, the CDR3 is TGTGCCAGCAGTCGGGACTCGGCTGGAGAGACCCAGTACTTC. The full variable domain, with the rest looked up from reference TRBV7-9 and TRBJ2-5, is DTGVSQNPRHKITKRGQNVTFRCDPISEHNRLYWYRQTLGQGPEFLTYFQNEAQLEKSRLLSDRFSAERPKGSFSTLEIQRTEQGDSAMYLCASSRDSAGETQYFGPGTRLLVL.

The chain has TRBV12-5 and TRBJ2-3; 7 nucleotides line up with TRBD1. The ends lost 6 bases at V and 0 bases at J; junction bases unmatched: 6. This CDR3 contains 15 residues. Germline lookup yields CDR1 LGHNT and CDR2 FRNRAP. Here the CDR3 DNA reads TGTGCTAGTGGCCCCGGGACAGCTAGCACAGATACGCAGTATTTT. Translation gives CASGPGTASTDTQYF.

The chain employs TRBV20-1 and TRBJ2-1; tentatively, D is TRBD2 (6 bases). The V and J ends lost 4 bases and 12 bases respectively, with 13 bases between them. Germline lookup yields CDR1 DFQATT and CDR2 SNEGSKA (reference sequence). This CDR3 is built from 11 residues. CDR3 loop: CSANTGTRQFF. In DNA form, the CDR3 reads TGCAGTGCTAACACCGGGACTCGGCAGTTCTTC.